Presented here are 26 T cell receptor beta chains from one specimen sequenced in a study of beta chain features in type 1 diabetes (dated by TCRdb to the late 2010s). Libraries were made using the immunoSEQ multiplex PCR assay. The entire amount of isolated RNA was reverse transcribed using the High Capacity cDNA Reverse Transcription Kit, so the sequenced TCRB transcripts were expressed ones. The clones in this table, taken by TCRdb from immuneACCESS, are in-frame only. Not every clone is retained; where verified, under half of the shortfall comes from an unresolved V gene, and the cause of the rest is unknown. This sample lists roughly 330,000 clones; 8% to 13% were detected once. 0.015% to 0.02% of the sample is held by the ten biggest clonotypes. Sequencing was carried out using naive CD4+ T cells from blood. The cell subset or site label, read with the paper, signifies: true naive CD4+ T cells. The receptors shown here come from a woman between 25 and 40 years old in good health.

The chain recombines TRBV5-4 with TRBJ1-1, with 9 bases aligning to TRBD1. This CDR3 region has 15 residues. Trimming cost V 0 bases and J 3 bases; bases outside gene matches: 3. The germline V gene encodes CDR1 SGHNT and CDR2 YYREEE (reference sequence). CDR3 amino acids: CASSLDRGRYTEAFF. The DNA for the CDR3 is TGTGCCAGCAGCTTGGACAGGGGGCGATACACTGAAGCTTTCTTT. Using reference TRBV5-4 and TRBJ1-1 for the parts outside the CDR3, the full variable domain is ETGVTQSPTHLIKTRGQQVTLRCSSQSGHNTVSWYQQALGQGPQFIFQYYREEENGRGNFPPRFSGLQFPNYSSELNVNALELDDSALYLCASSLDRGRYTEAFFGQGTRLTVV.

The V gene is TRBV10-3, the J gene TRBJ2-7; perhaps TRBD2 as D (6 bases). Germline CDR1 reads ENHRY; CDR2 reads SYGVKD. V lost 6 bases and J lost 0, with 9 bases in between. This CDR3 region has 13 residues. The CDR3 loop is CAIRDYNSYEQYF. Written as DNA, the CDR3 is TGTGCCATCAGGGACTACAACTCCTACGAGCAGTACTTC.

J is TRBJ2-1 and V is TRBV11-2, with TRBD2 matching 8 bases. The ends lost 5 bases at V and 0 bases at J; junction bases unmatched: 6. The CDR3 spans 16 residues. CDR1 SGHAT and CDR2 FQNNGV come from the germline V gene. CDR3 nucleotides: TGTGCCAGCAGCCCGTTAGCGGGGAGCTCCTACAATGAGCAGTTCTTC. Amino acid sequence: CASSPLAGSSYNEQFF. The whole variable domain, remainder taken from reference TRBV11-2 and TRBJ2-1, is EAGVAQSPRYKIIEKRQSVAFWCNPISGHATLYWYQQILGQGPKLLIQFQNNGVVDDSQLPKDRFSAERLKGVDSTLKIQPAKLEDSAVYLCASSPLAGSSYNEQFFGPGTRLTVL.

This clone was found once. The chain combines TRBV14 with TRBJ2-1; D is unclear. CDR1 SGHDN and CDR2 FVKESK come from the germline V gene. The ends were cut back, 4 bases at V and 9 bases at J, with 13 bases in the middle. The CDR3 has 13 amino acids. CDR3: CASSPRSASEQFF. The CDR3 region has the DNA TGTGCCAGCAGCCCAAGGAGCGCCAGTGAGCAGTTCTTC.

The rearrangement joins TRBV28 to TRBJ1-3; no reliable D call. This CDR3 spans 14 amino acids. Trimming shortened V by 7 bases and J by 0 bases, and 10 bases separated the two germline ends. Germline CDR1 MDHEN, CDR2 SYDVKM. CDR3 bases: TGTGCCAGCACCTTGGGGAGCTCTGGAAACACCATATATTTT. Protein: CASTLGSSGNTIYF.

This clone was counted only a few times. J is TRBJ2-7 and V is TRBV14; 7 positions agree with TRBD2. After removal of 1 base from V and 6 bases from J, the junction contained 3 bases not matched to a gene. This CDR3 is built from 13 residues. From germline, CDR1 is SGHDN and CDR2 FVKESK. CDR3 bases: TGTGCCAGCAGCCAAGCGGGGGAGGGCGAGCAGTACTTC. Translating it yields CASSQAGEGEQYF.

The J gene is TRBJ2-7, the V gene TRBV7-9; D might be TRBD1 (5 bases). Germline loops: CDR1 SEHNR, CDR2 FQNEAQ (reference sequence). Between the trimmed V and J ends, which lost 3 bases and 5 bases, there was a span of 14 bases. The CDR3 is 14 amino acids. This CDR3 is CASSLGGRAHEQYF. DNA for the CDR3: TGTGCCAGCAGCTTGGGTGGCAGGGCCCACGAGCAGTACTTC.

This clone was seen a handful of times. This chain joins TRBV14 and TRBJ2-1; TRBD2 matches at 9 bases. Germline V gene lookup returns CDR1 SGHDN and CDR2 FVKESK. There are 18 residues in the CDR3. V trimming: 0 bases; J trimming: 4 bases; junction bases outside the gene matches: 10. The CDR3 sequence is CASSQDNAAGGNYNEQFF. The DNA for the CDR3 is TGTGCCAGCAGCCAAGATAACGCGGCGGGAGGGAATTACAATGAGCAGTTCTTC.

This clone appeared a few times. The chain uses TRBV15 and TRBJ1-2, with D tentatively TRBD1 (6 bases). V was clipped by 3 bases and J by 8 bases, with 16 bases between them. The CDR3 is 14 residues long. Germline V gives CDR1 LNHNV, CDR2 YYDKDF (reference sequence). The CDR3 bases are TGTGCCACCAGCAGGGGAGACAGGTCTTGGGGCTACACCTTC. Amino acid sequence: CATSRGDRSWGYTF. Full variable domain (outside the CDR3, taken from reference TRBV15 and TRBJ1-2): DAMVIQNPRYQVTQFGKPVTLSCSQTLNHNVMYWYQQKSSQAPKLLFHYYDKDFNNEADTPDNFQSRRPNTSFCFLDIRSPGLGDTAMYLCATSRGDRSWGYTFGSGTRLTVV.

This clone turned up a few times. This rearrangement joins TRBV2 to TRBJ2-5; 10 bases match TRBD2. J gave up 4 bases and V 9 bases, and 17 bases lay outside the gene matches. The CDR3 loop spans 17 amino acids. CDR1 SNHLY and CDR2 FYNNEI come from the germline V gene. CDR3 protein: CARKGVDPSGRRETQYF. The CDR3 DNA follows: TGTGCCAGGAAAGGGGTCGATCCTAGCGGGAGAAGAGAGACCCAGTACTTC.

The chain has TRBV7-8 and TRBJ2-3; TRBD2 aligns across 12 bases. The CDR3 spans 17 residues. Unmatched junction bases numbered 7, after V lost 5 bases and J lost 1 base. Germline loops: CDR1 SGHVS, CDR2 FQNEAQ. CDR3: CASSPRLAGDGTDTQYF. In nucleotides, the CDR3 is TGTGCCAGCAGCCCCCGACTAGCGGGAGATGGCACAGATACGCAGTATTTT.

A few counts support this clone. The chain carries TRBV28 and TRBJ1-4; D unclear. Trimming shortened V by 8 bases and J by 4 bases, and 11 bases separated the two germline ends. Per germline, CDR1 MDHEN and CDR2 SYDVKM. The CDR3 runs 13 residues. CDR3 region: CASLGASNEKLFF. CDR3 sequence (DNA): TGTGCCAGCCTGGGAGCTAGTAATGAAAAACTGTTTTTT.

This clone was seen a few times. The chain links TRBV28 to TRBJ2-1; D ambiguous. The V end lost 5 bases, the J end lost 0 bases, and 14 bases lay between the germline ends. Per germline, CDR1 MDHEN and CDR2 SYDVKM. There are 16 residues in the CDR3. The CDR3 DNA is TGTGCCAGCAGTCGTCTGTACACCCGCTCCTACAATGAGCAGTTCTTC. This sequence encodes CASSRLYTRSYNEQFF.

V and J are TRBV19 and TRBJ2-1, with TRBD2 identical over 7 bases. V lost 7 bases and J lost 6; bases outside the gene matches: 9. Per the germline V gene, CDR1 is LNHDA and CDR2 is SQIVND (reference sequence). The CDR3 length is 14 residues. CDR3 sequence reads: CASNAGERGNEQFF. CDR3 in DNA: TGTGCCAGTAACGCGGGAGAACGAGGCAATGAGCAGTTCTTC.

The chain couples TRBV11-2 to TRBJ2-2; 12 positions agree with TRBD2. CDR3 size: 18 residues. CDR1 and CDR2 (germline): SGHAT, FQNNGV. The J segment lost 6 bases and the V segment lost 1 base, leaving 9 bases of the junction unmatched. The CDR3 DNA sequence: TGTGCCAGCAGCTTAGTAGTGGAGACTAGCGGGAGATCCGGGGAGCTGTTTTTT. Translating gives CASSLVVETSGRSGELFF. Looking up the rest from reference TRBV11-2 and TRBJ2-2 gives the full variable domain: EAGVAQSPRYKIIEKRQSVAFWCNPISGHATLYWYQQILGQGPKLLIQFQNNGVVDDSQLPKDRFSAERLKGVDSTLKIQPAKLEDSAVYLCASSLVVETSGRSGELFFGEGSRLTVL.

This clone turned up a few times. The chain links TRBV28 to TRBJ2-6; tentative D call: TRBD1 (6 bases). The V gene's germline CDR1 is MDHEN and CDR2 SYDVKM. The germline V and J ends were trimmed by 6 bases and 9 bases, with 18 bases remaining between them. This CDR3 contains 15 residues. CDR3 sequence: CASSRHPDRLNVLTF. The CDR3 bases are TGTGCCAGCAGCCGTCATCCTGACAGGCTCAACGTCCTGACTTTC.

Only a few counts were recorded for this clone. The chain is built from TRBV5-1 and TRBJ2-2; D is undetermined. The CDR3 consists of 13 residues. The germline CDR1 and CDR2 sequences are SGHRS and YFSETQ. Deletions cut 3 bases from V and 5 bases from J, with 8 bases between. This CDR3 reads CASSWSATGELFF. Written as DNA, the CDR3 is TGCGCCAGCAGCTGGAGCGCAACCGGGGAGCTGTTTTTT. The full variable domain, with the rest looked up from reference TRBV5-1 and TRBJ2-2, is KAGVTQTPRYLIKTRGQQVTLSCSPISGHRSVSWYQQTPGQGLQFLFEYFSETQRNKGNFPGRFSGRQFSNSRSEMNVSTLELGDSALYLCASSWSATGELFFGEGSRLTVL.

The chain has TRBV4-3 and TRBJ2-7; D gene uncertain. Looked up from germline, CDR1 is LGHNA and CDR2 is YSLEER. This CDR3 is 16 amino acids long. V gave up 4 bases and J gave up 4 bases, with 20 bases separating them. CDR3 region: CASSPTSLTRLYEQYF. The CDR3 bases are TGCGCCAGCAGCCCAACCTCACTAACTCGTTTATACGAGCAGTACTTC.

This clone was picked up a small number of times. The V gene is TRBV5-4, the J gene TRBJ2-1; 8 bases match TRBD2. The CDR3 runs to 13 residues. The germline V gene has CDR1 SGHNT and CDR2 YYREEE (reference sequence). Losses at the gene ends were 6 bases for V and 5 bases for J; bases not matched to a gene: 4. This CDR3 reads CASTTSGNNEQFF. The CDR3 region has the DNA TGTGCCAGCACTACTAGCGGCAACAATGAGCAGTTCTTC.

This chain joins TRBV30 and TRBJ2-7; 7 bases agree with TRBD1. Germline V gives CDR1 GTSNPN, CDR2 SVGIG (reference sequence). The V and J ends lost 1 base and 2 bases, in that order; junction bases with no gene match: 5. The CDR3 has 14 amino acids. The CDR3 loop reads CAWSAPTGTYEQYF. CDR3 DNA: TGTGCCTGGAGTGCCCCGACAGGGACCTACGAGCAGTACTTC.

V and J are TRBV27 and TRBJ1-1, with D possibly TRBD1 on 6 matching bases. From germline, CDR1 is MNHEY and CDR2 SMNVEV (reference sequence). This CDR3 has 15 residues. Trimming shortened V by 7 bases and J by 5 bases, and 20 bases separated the two germline ends. The CDR3: CASNFDRTFGTEAFF. The DNA for the CDR3 is TGTGCCAGCAACTTTGACAGGACATTTGGGACTGAAGCTTTCTTT.

This clone was counted a few times. V gene TRBV27 combines with J gene TRBJ1-1; D may be TRBD1 (5 bases). V was shortened by 6 bases and J by 14 bases, with 16 bases between the two germline ends. The CDR3 runs 11 residues. Germline loops: CDR1 MNHEY, CDR2 SMNVEV (reference sequence). DNA for the CDR3: TGTGCCAGCAGAGGGGCAGGGAAAGGATTCTTT. This encodes CASRGAGKGFF.

This clone has more than one count but fewer than ten. The J gene is TRBJ2-3, the V gene TRBV2; D ambiguous. Trimming stripped 6 bases from V and 11 bases from J, with 15 bases between. CDR1 and CDR2 from the germline V gene are SNHLY and FYNNEI. The CDR3 is 12 amino acids. CDR3 DNA sequence: TGTGCCAGCAGCCCAACCGAGCTCGGGCAGTATTTT. Protein product: CASSPTELGQYF.

The rearrangement links TRBV29-1 to TRBJ2-7, with a tentative D call TRBD1 (6 bases). V was clipped by 2 bases and J by 6 bases, with 14 bases between them. The CDR3 spans 13 residues. CDR1 SQVTM and CDR2 ANQGSEA come from the germline V gene. CDR3 nucleotides: TGCAGCGTTGAACGCTCAGGGGATAGCGAGCAGTACTTC. This codes for CSVERSGDSEQYF.

This clone has just a few counts. This chain connects TRBV28 to TRBJ2-1; D is uncertain. CDR3 length equals 11 residues. V dropped 10 bases and J dropped 8 bases, with 12 bases sitting between them. Germline-derived CDR1 and CDR2 are MDHEN and SYDVKM. CDR3 coding DNA: TGTGCCATTCTGTCCCGTGATGAGCAGTTCTTC. It specifies CAILSRDEQFF.

This clone came up a few times. J is TRBJ1-1 and V is TRBV29-1; D is ambiguous. Trimming left V 2 bases short and J 1 base short, with 5 bases between. CDR3 length: 12 amino acids. The V gene's germline CDR1 is SQVTM and CDR2 ANQGSEA. The CDR3 loop is CSVEHGNTEAFF. In DNA, the CDR3 is TGCAGCGTTGAACACGGGAACACTGAAGCTTTCTTT.